This T cell receptor beta chain came from a study of technical replicates of blood from a handful of donors. V was pared by 7 bases and J by 0 bases, with 6 bases of the junction left unmatched. From germline, CDR1 is SQVTM and CDR2 ANQGSEA. The CDR3 runs 13 residues. Assay used: immunoSEQ multiplex PCR; TCRdb lists only in-frame clones, some missing. The table shows tens of thousands of clones, with around 94% occurring only once. This receptor was identified in a human donor in good health. The chain links TRBV29-1 to TRBJ2-7; 7 bases are shared with TRBD2. Material for sequencing was T cells isolated from PBMCs. The CDR3 is CSATAGSSYEQYF. Here the CDR3 DNA reads TGCAGCGCAACAGCGGGAAGCTCCTACGAGCAGTACTTC.